This T cell receptor (beta chain) comes out of a study of vaccination and CD4 T cells after COVID-19. The treatment: approximately 10-day PBMC culture with coronavirus spike peptide pools or control peptides (ViraFEST assay). Under the ViraFEST approach, antigen-specific T cells were expanded with peptide pools and TCRs subsequently sequenced. Broader study findings: From a median of about 20 to 38, SARS-CoV-2-reactive clonotypes increased, though not significantly. Spike mono-reactivity marked 304 of 307 vaccine-specific clones in convalescent patients.

On this clonotype itself: Its antigen is as yet unknown.

The Oncomine TCR Beta short-read assay sequenced DNA from cultured CD4+ T cells. Once CD4+ T cells had been cultured, genomic DNA was extracted from them. TCRdb analysed the PCR reads with MiXCR anew, one entry per CDR3 protein. The top ten clones hold over 7.5% of a sample with over 15,000 distinct CDR3 sequences, under 60% of them seen once. Trimming pared 7 bases from V and 3 bases from J, leaving 7 bases between. CDR1 and CDR2 from the germline V gene are SNHLY and FYNNEI. The CDR3 is 12 amino acids. The chain uses TRBV2 and TRBJ1-5, with D unresolved. The receptor's source is a human donor who had recovered from COVID-19. Sequencing used CD4+ T cells from blood, cultured in vitro, obtained after SARS-CoV-2 vaccination. The CDR3 nucleotides read TGTGCCAGCAATCTGGCCAATCAGCCCCAGCATTTT. It yields the protein CASNLANQPQHF.